The 8 T cell receptor beta chains below come from one sample, sequenced in a study of metastatic and nonmetastatic thyroid tumors (dated by TCRdb to about 2020). Before undergoing thyroid surgery, none of the patients had been given any kind of treatment. Library prep was done by PCR. Sequencing instrument: Illumina HiSeq 4000. TCRdb reran the public reads through fastp at Q25 and MiXCR, keeping productive beta chains. Present in this sample are under 20,000 clones, around 20% of which were seen just once. Together, the top ten hold 10% to 15% of the sample. Sequencing input: tumor tissue. These receptors were collected from a female donor with papillary thyroid cancer or a benign thyroid nodule (not recorded which). Some clones in this sample may be carry-over from other donors' samples.

By share of the sample, this clone is medium-sized. The chain uses TRBV24-1 and TRBJ2-3; possible D gene TRBD1, 5 bases. In germline, CDR1 is KGHDR, CDR2 SFDVKD. The V end was cut by 3 bases, the J end by 9 bases, with 15 bases between. There are 14 residues in the CDR3. CDR3 coding DNA: TGTGCCACCAGTGATCCAGCCCAGGGTAGAACGCAGTATTTT. Its translation: CATSDPAQGRTQYF.

This clone was recorded many times. The chain has TRBV12-3 or TRBV12-4 and TRBJ2-7, with 11 positions matching TRBD1. This CDR3 contains 13 residues. V lost 8 bases to trimming and J lost 11 bases; unmatched junction nucleotides: 11. The CDR3 DNA sequence: TGTGCCAGCTGTCAGGACAGGGGGCACAGTAAGTACTTC. Translating it yields CASCQDRGHSKYF.

This clone was counted at least ten times. This chain connects TRBV5-1 to TRBJ1-2; D is undetermined. Trimming removed 4 bases at V and 3 bases at J, with 7 bases between. Looked up from germline, CDR1 is SGHRS and CDR2 is YFSETQ. The CDR3 has 12 amino acids. The CDR3 protein is CASSPDDYGYTF. For the CDR3, the DNA is TGCGCCAGCAGCCCGGACGACTATGGCTACACCTTC.

The chain recombines TRBV5-1 with TRBJ2-7; TRBD2 matches at 7 bases. Germline trimming cut 1 base from V and 4 bases from J; bases unmatched to any gene: 11. CDR1 and CDR2 from the germline V gene are SGHRS and YFSETQ. This CDR3 region has 16 residues. CDR3: CASSLTSGGIIYEQYF. The CDR3 DNA reads as TGCGCCAGCAGCTTGACGTCGGGAGGCATTATTTACGAGCAGTACTTC.

This clone was picked up a small number of times. V gene TRBV6-1 combines with J gene TRBJ2-7; no clear D. CDR1 and CDR2 (germline): MNHNS, SASEGT. CDR3 size: 11 residues. Trimming pared 6 bases from V and 2 bases from J, leaving 5 bases between. CDR3 amino acids: CASSQAYEQYF. The CDR3 nucleotides are TGTGCCAGCAGCCAGGCCTACGAGCAGTACTTC.

This clone was seen ten or more times. The chain links TRBV19 to TRBJ1-4; 9 bases agree with TRBD1. This CDR3 has 17 amino acids. The germline CDR1 and CDR2 sequences are LNHDA and SQIVND (reference sequence). The V gene end was trimmed by 5 bases and the J gene end by 6 bases; junction bases not matched to a gene: 13. CDR3 in DNA: TGTGCCAGTAGTCCACATCCGGGACAGGGACAGTATGAAAAACTGTTTTTT. This encodes CASSPHPGQGQYEKLFF.

V is TRBV7-3 and J is TRBJ1-2, with 7 bases lining up with TRBD1. With V trimmed by 4 bases and J by 6 bases, 5 bases remained unmatched. Germline CDR1 and CDR2: SGHTA and FQGTGA. The CDR3 has 13 amino acids. CDR3 region: CASSSSGGDGYTF. The CDR3 region has the DNA TGTGCCAGCAGCTCCTCAGGGGGGGATGGCTACACCTTC.

Notes on this clone: At one boundary the junction diverges from the germline segment, which might be a read error. The chain employs TRBV28 and TRBJ2-3; unclear D gene. The CDR3 is made up of 13 amino acids. Looked up from germline, CDR1 is MDHEN and CDR2 is SYDVKM. CDR3 sequence: CSSSVGLTYTQYF. CDR3 nucleotide sequence: TGTTCCAGCTCGGTTGGCCTCACATATACGCAGTATTTT.